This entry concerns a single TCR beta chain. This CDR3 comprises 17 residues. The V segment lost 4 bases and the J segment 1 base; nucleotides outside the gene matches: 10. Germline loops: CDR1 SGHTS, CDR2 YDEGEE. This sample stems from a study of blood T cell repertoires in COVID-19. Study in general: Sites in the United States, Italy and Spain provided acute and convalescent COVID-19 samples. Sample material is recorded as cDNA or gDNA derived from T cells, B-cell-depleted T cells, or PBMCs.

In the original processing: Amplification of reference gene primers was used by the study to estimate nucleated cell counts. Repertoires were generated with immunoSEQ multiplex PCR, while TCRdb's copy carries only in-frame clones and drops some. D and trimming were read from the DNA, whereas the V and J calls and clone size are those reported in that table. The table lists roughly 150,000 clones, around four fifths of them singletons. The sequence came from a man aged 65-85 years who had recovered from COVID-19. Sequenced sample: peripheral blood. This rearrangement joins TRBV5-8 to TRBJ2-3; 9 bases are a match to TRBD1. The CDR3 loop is CASSLGQQGAGTDTQYF. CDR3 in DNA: TGTGCCAGCAGCCTTGGACAACAGGGGGCGGGCACAGATACGCAGTATTTT.